This T cell receptor (beta chain) was recovered during a study of T cell repertoires in cytomegalovirus infection. Overall study: Through public TCR beta signatures, both CMV infection and matching HLA type were indicated.

TCRdb reanalysed the reads using MiXCR and keeps one entry per CDR3 protein. Seen here are 350,000 to 450,000 distinct CDR3 sequences, 18% observed once, and the top ten hold around 8.6%. Germline loops: CDR1 DFQATT, CDR2 SNEGSKA (reference sequence). This CDR3 region has 10 residues. The germline V and J ends were trimmed by 4 bases and 5 bases, with 4 bases remaining between them. On this clonotype itself: Its cognate antigen is unknown.

Broader study findings: Ex vivo, HLA-C-restricted CMV-specific TCR beta clonotypes prevailed over the rest of the response. Of the TCR beta families, the public ones yielded a cumulative frequency that identified carriers of CMV plus the relevant HLA.

This chain links TRBV20-1 with TRBJ2-3; D gene uncertain. This clonotype originated in a human donor in good health (CMV status not recorded). Some clones in this sample may be carry-over from other donors' samples. Sequencing was done on a sample of PBMCs. This CDR3 is CSATGDTQYF. The CDR3 DNA reads TGCAGTGCTACCGGAGATACGCAGTATTTT.